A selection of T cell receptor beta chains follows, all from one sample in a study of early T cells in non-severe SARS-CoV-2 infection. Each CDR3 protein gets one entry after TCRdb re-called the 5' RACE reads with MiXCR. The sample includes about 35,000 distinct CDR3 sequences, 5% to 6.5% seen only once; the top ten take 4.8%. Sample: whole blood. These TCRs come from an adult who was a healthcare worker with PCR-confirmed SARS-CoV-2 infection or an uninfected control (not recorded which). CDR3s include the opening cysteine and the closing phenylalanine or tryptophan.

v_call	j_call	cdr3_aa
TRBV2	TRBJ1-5	CASRGAGLSNQPQHF
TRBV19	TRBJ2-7	CASSIDLTVTYEQYF
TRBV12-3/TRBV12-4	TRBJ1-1	CASSLVGGKAFF
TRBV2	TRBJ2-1	CASRPWSGSEAEQFF
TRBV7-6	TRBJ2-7	CASSLSGTENQYEQYF
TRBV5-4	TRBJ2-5	CASSLGSSFGTQYF
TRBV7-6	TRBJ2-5	CASSLARNDRGNRETQYF
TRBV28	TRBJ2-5	CASTPRSWEGSGQETQYF
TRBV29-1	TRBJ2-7	CSVERGEESYEQYF
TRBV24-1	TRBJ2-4	CATSETGAGKNIQYF
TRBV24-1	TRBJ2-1	CATSDLQGAVSEQFF
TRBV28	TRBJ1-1	CASSNIFQGTEAFF
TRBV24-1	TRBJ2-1	CATSDLRAYYNEQFF
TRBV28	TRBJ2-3	CATLSSSTQYF
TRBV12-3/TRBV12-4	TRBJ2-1	CASSQNRWNEQFF
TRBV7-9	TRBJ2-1	CASEWVEEFF
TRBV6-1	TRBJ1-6	CASSEGQGNSPLHF
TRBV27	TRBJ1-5	CASSLRGAQPQHF
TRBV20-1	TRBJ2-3	CSARVNTDTQYF
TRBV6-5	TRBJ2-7	CASSYTSGTRFLEQYF
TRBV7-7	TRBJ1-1	CASSLRSNTEAFF
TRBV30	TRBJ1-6	CALEGTDHSPLHF
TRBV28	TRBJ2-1	CASSSGTSTEQFF
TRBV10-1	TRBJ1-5	CASRGKDLDQPQHF
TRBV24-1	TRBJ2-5	CATSDFSKETQYF
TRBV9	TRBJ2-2	CASSVGTVLRGTGELFF
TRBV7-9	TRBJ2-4	CASSLGSIGRGIQYF
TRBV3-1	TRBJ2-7	CASSQGVGTNYEQYF
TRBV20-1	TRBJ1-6	CSASGARSDNSPLHF
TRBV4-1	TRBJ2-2	CASSQGRSSTGELFF
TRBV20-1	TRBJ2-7	CSGTGLNEQYF
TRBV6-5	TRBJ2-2	CASSSPGLAGYTGELFF
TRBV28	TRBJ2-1	CASRSSGRSYNEQFF
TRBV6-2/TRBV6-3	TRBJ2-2	CASRILAPYTGELFF
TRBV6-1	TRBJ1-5	CASSEFPSGANQPQHF
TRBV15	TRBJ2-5	CATSRDRRDRGGGRQETQYF
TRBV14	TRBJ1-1	CASSRSDRVSTEAFF
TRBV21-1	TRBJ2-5	CASSSEREETQYF
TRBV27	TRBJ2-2	CASSRGPYTGELFF
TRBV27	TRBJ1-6	CASKIGPGNNSPLHF
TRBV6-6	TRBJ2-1	CASTRLVGNEQFF
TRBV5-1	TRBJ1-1	CASSPQVDREAFF
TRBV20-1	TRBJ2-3	CSANRLGSTDTQYF
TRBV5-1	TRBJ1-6	CASSLVGGGSPLHF
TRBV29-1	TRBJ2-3	CSVDRTDTQYF
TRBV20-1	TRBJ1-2	CSASSRGGYTF
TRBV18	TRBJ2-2	CASSPSGRVGELFF
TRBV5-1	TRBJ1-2	CASSLIPQGGYGYTF
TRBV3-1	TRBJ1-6	CASSQLAGTGNSPLHF
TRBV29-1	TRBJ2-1	CSVEGDRLGQFF
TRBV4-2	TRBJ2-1	CASSQDRGGSSYNEQFF
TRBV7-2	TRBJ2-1	CASSLSASGSYNEQFF
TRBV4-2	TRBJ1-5	CASSQERGQPQHF